This T cell receptor beta chain was recovered during a study of T cell responses to AZD1222 COVID-19 vaccine. Whole-study findings and limits: Two doses of AZD1222 preceded a rise in Spike-specific TCR breadth and depth. Repertoire sampling occurred only after the peak T cell response.

Here immunoSEQ multiplex PCR was the method, and the copy in TCRdb shows in-frame clones only, minus some. The sample lists approximately 100,000 clones; around nine tenths were seen once. Per the germline V gene, CDR1 is SQVTM and CDR2 is ANQGSEA. The V gene lost 8 bases and the J gene lost 1 base, with 18 bases spanning the gap. This CDR3 contains 14 residues. A few counts support this clone. Its antigen remains unidentified. The clonotype comes from an adult in good health. Sequenced here: peripheral blood, sampled on day 0 of AZD1222 vaccination. The chain recombines TRBV29-1 with TRBJ2-7, with D tentatively TRBD1 or TRBD2 (6 bases each). This CDR3 is CSYLEGGVSYEQYF. CDR3 DNA: TGCAGCTATTTGGAGGGGGGTGTGTCCTACGAGCAGTACTTC.